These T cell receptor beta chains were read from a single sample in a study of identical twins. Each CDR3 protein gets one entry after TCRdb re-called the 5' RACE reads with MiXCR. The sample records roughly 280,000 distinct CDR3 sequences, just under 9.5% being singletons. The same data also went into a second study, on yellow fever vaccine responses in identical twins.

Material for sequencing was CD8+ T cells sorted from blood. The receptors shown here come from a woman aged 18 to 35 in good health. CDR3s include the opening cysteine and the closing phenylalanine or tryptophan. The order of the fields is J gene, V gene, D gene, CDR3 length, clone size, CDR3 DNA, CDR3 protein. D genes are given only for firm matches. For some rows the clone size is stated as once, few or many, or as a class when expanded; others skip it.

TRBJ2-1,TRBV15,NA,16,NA,TGTGCCACCAGCTCCCCGGAGGGTGGTACTTACAATGAGCAGTTCTTC,CATSSPEGGTYNEQFF
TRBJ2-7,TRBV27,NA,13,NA,TGTGCCAGCAGGAATATCGGGCACTACGAGCAGTACTTC,CASRNIGHYEQYF
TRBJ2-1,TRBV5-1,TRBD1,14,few,TGCGCCAGCAGCTCGGGACAGGGGTTTCATGAGCAGTTCTTC,CASSSGQGFHEQFF
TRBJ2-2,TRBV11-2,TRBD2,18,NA,TGTGCCCTCTGCCATTCCTCGGGACTATTGGGGCGAACCGGGGAGCTGTTTTTT,CALCHSSGLLGRTGELFF
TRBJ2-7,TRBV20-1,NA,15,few,TGCAGTGCTAGAGATCAAGGGGGAAGCTCCTACGAGCAGTACTTC,CSARDQGGSSYEQYF
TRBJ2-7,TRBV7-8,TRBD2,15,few,TGTGCCAGCAGCGTCCGCGGGGGGCAAACCTACGAGCAGTACTTC,CASSVRGGQTYEQYF
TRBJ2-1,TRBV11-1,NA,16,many,TGTGCCAGCAGCTCAAGGACAGTTAGCTCCTACAATGAGCAGTTCTTC,CASSSRTVSSYNEQFF
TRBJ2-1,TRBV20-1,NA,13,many,TGCAGTGCTAGAGATCGCGCCGACAATGAGCAGTTCTTC,CSARDRADNEQFF
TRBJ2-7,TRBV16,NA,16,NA,TGTGCCAGCGGACAAAGAGGCAGGGACTTTCACTACGAGCAGTACTTC,CASGQRGRDFHYEQYF
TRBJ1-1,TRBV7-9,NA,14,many,TGTGCCAGCAGCTTAGGGGGGCCCCAGACTGAAGCTTTCTTT,CASSLGGPQTEAFF
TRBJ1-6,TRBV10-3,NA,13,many,TGTGCCGTTTCGGAGGGACTGAATTCACCCCTCCACTTT,CAVSEGLNSPLHF
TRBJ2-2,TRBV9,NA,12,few,TGTGCCAGCAGCGTAGCAGCCGGGGAGCTGTTTTTT,CASSVAAGELFF
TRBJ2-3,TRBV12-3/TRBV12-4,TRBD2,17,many,TGTGCCAGTAGTCAAGGACTAGCGGGGTTTCTCACAGATACGCAGTATTTT,CASSQGLAGFLTDTQYF
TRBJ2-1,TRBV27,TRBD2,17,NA,TGTGCCAGCAGTAGCGTCATGAGCGGGGGCTCCTACAATGAGCAGTTCTTC,CASSSVMSGGSYNEQFF
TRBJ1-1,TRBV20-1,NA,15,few,TGCAGTGCTCGGGAACAGGGTGGGTCGAGCACTGAAGCTTTCTTT,CSAREQGGSSTEAFF
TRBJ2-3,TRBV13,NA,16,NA,TGTGCCAGCAGCTTATTTCGACCAGATAGCACAGATACGCAGTATTTT,CASSLFRPDSTDTQYF
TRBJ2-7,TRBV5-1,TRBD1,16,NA,TGCGCCAGCAGCTTGGCTTGGACAGGGGTCTCCTACGAGCAGTACTTC,CASSLAWTGVSYEQYF
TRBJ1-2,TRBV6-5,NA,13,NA,TGTGCCAGCAGTTACTTAAATAACTATGGCTACACCTTC,CASSYLNNYGYTF
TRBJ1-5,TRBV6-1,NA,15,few,TGTGCCAGCAGCCGGGTGCAGGGCGAAAATCAGCCCCAGCATTTT,CASSRVQGENQPQHF
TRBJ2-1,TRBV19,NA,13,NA,TGTGCCAGTAGTATTAGTCGGTACAATGAGCAGTTCTTC,CASSISRYNEQFF
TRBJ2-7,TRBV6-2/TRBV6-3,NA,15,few,TGTGCCAGCAGTACGTTTGATGGGATTACCTACGAGCAGTACTTC,CASSTFDGITYEQYF
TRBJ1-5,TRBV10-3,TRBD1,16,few,TGTGCCATCAGTGAGTTTGGACAGGATAGCAATCAGCCCCAGCATTTT,CAISEFGQDSNQPQHF
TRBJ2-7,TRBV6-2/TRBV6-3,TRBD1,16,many,TGTGCCAGCAGTTACTCCCCGGGACAGGGTCCCTACGAGCAGTACTTC,CASSYSPGQGPYEQYF
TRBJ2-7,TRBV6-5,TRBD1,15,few,TGTGCCAGCAGTTACGACCTGGGACAGGTCTACGAGCAGTACTTC,CASSYDLGQVYEQYF
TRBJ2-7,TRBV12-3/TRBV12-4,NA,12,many,TGTGCCAGCAGTTCCGTTGTCTACGAGCAGTACTTC,CASSSVVYEQYF
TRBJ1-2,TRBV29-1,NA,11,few,TGCAGCGCGAAAGAAGACTATGGCTACACCTTC,CSAKEDYGYTF
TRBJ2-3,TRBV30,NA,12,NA,TGTGCCTGGATGGAGCGAGCAGATACGCAGTATTTT,CAWMERADTQYF
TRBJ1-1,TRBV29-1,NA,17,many,TGCAGCGTTGAAGATCAAGCTGCGTCCGTAATGAACACTGAAGCTTTCTTT,CSVEDQAASVMNTEAFF
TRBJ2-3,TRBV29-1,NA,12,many,TGCAGCGGTGGGGGGCGGGCGGATACGCAGTATTTT,CSGGGRADTQYF
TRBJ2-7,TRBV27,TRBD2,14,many,TGTGCCAGCAGTTTCGGCGGGAGCTCCTACGAGCAGTACTTC,CASSFGGSSYEQYF
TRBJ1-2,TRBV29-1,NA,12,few,TGCAGCGTTGAGGAGAGAAGCTATGGCTACACCTTC,CSVEERSYGYTF
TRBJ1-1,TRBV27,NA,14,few,TGTGCCAGCAGTCCTCGACAGCTGAACACTGAAGCTTTCTTT,CASSPRQLNTEAFF
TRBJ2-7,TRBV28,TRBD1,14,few,TGTGCCAGCAGTCCGGTTCAGGGGGCTTACGAGCAGTACTTC,CASSPVQGAYEQYF
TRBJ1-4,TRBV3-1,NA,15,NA,TGTGCCAGCAGCCAAGATTGGGACACTAATGAAAAACTGTTTTTT,CASSQDWDTNEKLFF
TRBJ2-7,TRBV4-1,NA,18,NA,TGCGCCAGCAGCCAAGCGGTGTCCCTGACTAGTACCAGCTACGAGCAGTACTTC,CASSQAVSLTSTSYEQYF
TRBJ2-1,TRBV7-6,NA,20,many,TGTGCCAGCAGCTTAGCTGGGGGACCAGGGGGGCTCAGCTCCTACAATGAGCAGTTCTTC,CASSLAGGPGGLSSYNEQFF
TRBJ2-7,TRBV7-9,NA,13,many,TGTGCCAGCAGCTTATCAGAAACCTACGAGCAGTACTTC,CASSLSETYEQYF
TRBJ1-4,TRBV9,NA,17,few,TGTGCCAGCAGCCAAGGACAGACAGCTGCAACTAATGAAAAACTGTTTTTT,CASSQGQTAATNEKLFF
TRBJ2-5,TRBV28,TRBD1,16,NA,TGTGCCAGCAGTTTGAGGGCCGGGACAGGCAAAGAGACCCAGTACTTC,CASSLRAGTGKETQYF
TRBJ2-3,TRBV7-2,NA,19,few,TGTGCCAGCAGCTTAGCGCTCGGGGAGAAGGGGACGTACACAGATACGCAGTATTTT,CASSLALGEKGTYTDTQYF
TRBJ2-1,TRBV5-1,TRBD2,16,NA,TGCGCCAGCAGCCCAGCCGGGACTATCCCGGTCAATGAGCAGTTCTTC,CASSPAGTIPVNEQFF
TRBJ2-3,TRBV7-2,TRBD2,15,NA,TGTGCCAGCAGCTTAATGGGACTAGGGGGAGATACGCAGTATTTT,CASSLMGLGGDTQYF
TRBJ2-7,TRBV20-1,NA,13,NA,TGCAGTGCTAGAGAGCTTAGTGAATACGAGCAGTACTTC,CSARELSEYEQYF
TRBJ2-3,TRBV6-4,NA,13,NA,TGTGCCAGCAGTGACGGTCTCACAGATACGCAGTATTTT,CASSDGLTDTQYF
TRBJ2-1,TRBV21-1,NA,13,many,TGTGCCAGCACCGACTCCGAGAGATTTGAGCAGTTCTTC,CASTDSERFEQFF
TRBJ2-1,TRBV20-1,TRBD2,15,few,TGCAGTGCTATCTTACTAGCGGCCACCTACAATGAGCAGTTCTTC,CSAILLAATYNEQFF
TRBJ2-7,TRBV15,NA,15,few,TGTGCCACCAGCAGAGATCGCTCAGCGGCGTACGAGCAGTACTTC,CATSRDRSAAYEQYF
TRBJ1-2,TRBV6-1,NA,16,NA,TGTGCCAGCAGTGAATCCCCGGGACATTTTAACTATGGCTACACCTTC,CASSESPGHFNYGYTF
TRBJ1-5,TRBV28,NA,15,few,TGTGCCAGCAGTTTAGGGAGGGGGGAGGTTCAGCCCCAGCATTTT,CASSLGRGEVQPQHF